This passage covers 13 T cell receptor beta chains from one sample sequenced in a study of OX40 agonist ivuxolimab in advanced cancers. Sequencing was performed with immunoSEQ multiplex PCR; in TCRdb, only in-frame clones are kept and a portion is missing. The sample lists about 20,000 clones, 85% to 90% occurring once. Sequencing used CD4+ or CD8+ T cells sorted from blood, obtained in a trial of the OX40 agonist ivuxolimab. Receptors originate from an adult with an advanced solid tumor such as melanoma, head and neck, liver or kidney cancer.

This rearrangement joins TRBV14 to TRBJ1-1, with D unclear. Germline CDR1 and CDR2: SGHDN and FVKESK. V lost 0 bases, J lost 4 bases, and 12 bases lay in between. The CDR3 contains 15 residues. The CDR3 region has the DNA TGTGCCAGCAGCCAAGATCACTCGAGGTTCACTGAAGCTTTCTTT. Protein sequence: CASSQDHSRFTEAFF.

This clone has only a few counts. The chain recombines TRBV6-1 with TRBJ2-5; D may be TRBD1 (5 bases). The CDR3 contains 10 residues. The V gene's germline CDR1 is MNHNS and CDR2 SASEGT. The V end was cut by 8 bases, the J end by 5 bases, with 6 bases between. The chain's CDR3 is CASQGETQYF. For the CDR3, the DNA is TGTGCCAGCCAGGGCGAGACCCAGTACTTC.

This chain uses TRBV27 with TRBJ2-7; TRBD1 matches 7 bases. The germline V gene encodes CDR1 MNHEY and CDR2 SMNVEV (reference sequence). The V and J ends lost 5 bases and 4 bases, in that order; junction bases with no gene match: 17. The CDR3 is 17 amino acids. Here the CDR3 reads CASSQNTDRFYLYEQYF. CDR3 coding DNA: TGTGCCAGCAGTCAAAACACGGACAGGTTCTACTTATACGAGCAGTACTTC.

The CDR3 sequence is CASSPQTDSYEQYF. In nucleotides, the CDR3 is TGTGCCAGCTCACCCCAGACGGACAGCTACGAGCAGTACTTC. The chain uses TRBV18 and TRBJ2-7, with a weak D call TRBD1 (6 bases). The CDR3 is made up of 14 amino acids. V lost 3 bases and J 3 bases, leaving 12 bases between the germline ends. Germline V gene lookup returns CDR1 KGHSH and CDR2 LQKENI.

The V and J genes are TRBV28 and TRBJ2-3; 7 positions match TRBD1. After removal of 6 bases from V and 4 bases from J, the junction contained 7 bases not matched to a gene. Germline loops: CDR1 MDHEN, CDR2 SYDVKM. The CDR3 runs 14 residues. CDR3 loop: CASSSTGLADTQYF. The CDR3 DNA reads as TGTGCCAGCAGCTCGACAGGGTTAGCAGATACGCAGTATTTT.

V and J are TRBV7-9 and TRBJ2-7; maybe TRBD1 (6 bases). Germline V gene lookup returns CDR1 SEHNR and CDR2 FQNEAQ (reference sequence). The CDR3 is 13 amino acids. Trimming took off 3 bases at V and 3 bases at J, with 9 bases between the two ends. The CDR3, as DNA: TGTGCCAGCAGCTTCCCAGGGGTCTACGAGCAGTACTTC. Its protein is CASSFPGVYEQYF. The variable domain in full, completed from reference TRBV7-9 and TRBJ2-7, reads DTGVSQNPRHKITKRGQNVTFRCDPISEHNRLYWYRQTLGQGPEFLTYFQNEAQLEKSRLLSDRFSAERPKGSFSTLEIQRTEQGDSAMYLCASSFPGVYEQYFGPGTRLTVT.

The chain links TRBV10-3 to TRBJ1-2, with a weak D call TRBD1 (5 bases). With 10 bases removed from V and 1 base from J, the gap between germline ends came to 10 bases. The germline V gene has CDR1 ENHRY and CDR2 SYGVKD. The CDR3 length is 12 residues. CDR3 sequence reads: CATGTDNYGYTF. The CDR3 region has the DNA TGTGCCACTGGGACGGATAACTATGGCTACACCTTC.

The chain couples TRBV29-1 to TRBJ1-2, with 7 bases matching TRBD1. The CDR3 has 12 residues. After removal of 7 bases from V and 6 bases from J, the junction contained 8 bases not matched to a gene. Germline V gives CDR1 SQVTM, CDR2 ANQGSEA. The DNA of the CDR3 is TGCAGCGCGATAGACAGGGAAAATGGCTACACCTTC. Residues: CSAIDRENGYTF.

This chain uses TRBV4-2 with TRBJ1-2; a possible D gene is TRBD1 (5 bases). Germline V gives CDR1 LGHNA, CDR2 YNFKEQ. The CDR3 spans 21 residues. The V gene lost 0 bases and the J gene lost 5 bases, with 31 bases spanning the gap. CDR3 sequence reads: CASSQEESAGTLLIGGYGYTF. In DNA form, the CDR3 reads TGTGCCAGCAGCCAAGAGGAGTCGGCAGGGACCCTTCTTATAGGAGGTTATGGCTACACCTTC.

The chain is built from TRBV11-3 and TRBJ2-3; D ambiguous. The CDR3 is made up of 15 amino acids. Trimming shortened V by 3 bases and J by 2 bases, and 12 bases separated the two germline ends. CDR1 and CDR2 from the germline V gene are SGHNT and YENEEA. This CDR3 is CASSLGSTPTDTQYF. CDR3 DNA sequence: TGTGCCAGCAGCTTGGGCAGTACCCCCACAGATACGCAGTATTTT.

This clone occurred a few times. The J gene is TRBJ2-7, the V gene TRBV11-2; no clear D gene. V lost 2 bases and J 5 bases, leaving 4 bases between the germline ends. Germline V gives CDR1 SGHAT, CDR2 FQNNGV. CDR3 length: 11 residues. The CDR3, as DNA: TGTGCCAGCAGCTTAAACCACGAGCAGTACTTC. It specifies CASSLNHEQYF.

The rearrangement joins TRBV9 to TRBJ2-2; perhaps TRBD1 as D (5 bases). Trimming shortened V by 7 bases and J by 4 bases, and 5 bases separated the two germline ends. This CDR3 spans 11 amino acids. From germline, CDR1 is SGDLS and CDR2 YYNGEE. This chain's CDR3 is CASGATGELFF. The CDR3 nucleotides read TGTGCCAGCGGGGCCACCGGGGAGCTGTTTTTT.

On this clone: A read error is possible here, since a much larger clone lies one base away. The chain uses TRBV6-1 and TRBJ2-7; D remains unclear. V was shortened by 5 bases and J by 0 bases, with 2 bases between the two germline ends. From germline, CDR1 is MNHNS and CDR2 SASEGT. The CDR3 is made up of 11 amino acids. This CDR3 reads CASSNSYEQYF. CDR3 coding DNA: TGTGCCAGCAGTAACTCCTACGAGCAGTACTTC.